The clone carrying this T cell receptor (delta chain) was counted between two and nine times. This may stem from a read error, because a much larger clone lies one nucleotide away. TCRdb re-called clones from the RT-PCR reads using CATT. The sample has around 10,000 delta-chain clones; around 1.4% are singletons. The data stem from a study of gamma-delta T cells after stem cell transplantation. The CDR3 covers 21 residues. The germline CDR1 and CDR2 sequences are GEAIGNYY and EKD. The chain is built from TRDV2 and TRDJ1, with 13 bases that match TRDD3. Sequenced: gamma-delta T cells. The clonotype comes from a human donor. It is not recorded whose cells these are; they may come from a transplant donor. For the CDR3, the DNA is TGTGCCCGTGACACGGTCGAACAAACTGGGGGATACGAATTAATCACCGATAAACTCATCTTT. It codes for CARDTVEQTGGYELITDKLIF.